One and the same sample provided the 23 T cell receptor beta chains below, sequenced in a study of post-analysis software for immune sequencing data. No cognate antigen is known for these TCRs. Study findings and constraints: In patients, about five TRBV segments were more frequent than in controls, with TRBV5-6, TRBV5-1 and TRBV20-1 among them.

Presence of unique molecular identifiers characterized the TCR beta cDNA libraries. TCRdb re-analysed the PCR reads in MiXCR, keeping a single row per CDR3 protein. Here the sample spans approximately 730,000 distinct CDR3 sequences, just over 45% being singletons. The sequencing input was blood. These receptor sequences come from a girl aged 5-17 years with multiple sclerosis.

The genes are TRBV7-8 and TRBJ2-7, with D tentatively TRBD1 (5 bases). The DNA end is more similar to TRBJ2-5, so the J call may be wrong. The germline gives CDR1 SGHVS, CDR2 FQNEAQ. The CDR3 runs to 14 residues. Written as DNA, the CDR3 is TGTGCCAGCAGCTCCCGACAGTCCCAAGAGACCCAGTACTTC. Protein: CASSSRQSQETQYF.

In its sample, this clonotype was seen many times. The gene calls are TRBV9 and TRBJ1-2; D perhaps matches TRBD1 (5 bases). CDR1 and CDR2 (germline): SGDLS, YYNGEE. CDR3 length: 14 amino acids. V shed 6 bases and J shed 2 bases, with 14 bases lying between them. CDR3 in DNA: TGTGCCAGCACCCCGACGCAGGGAAACTATGGCTACACCTTC. It translates to CASTPTQGNYGYTF.

The chain carries TRBV3-1 and TRBJ2-3; the D gene is possibly TRBD2 (5 bases). The CDR3 runs to 12 residues. Germline lookup yields CDR1 LGHDT and CDR2 YNNKEL (reference sequence). Trimming shortened V by 9 bases and J by 2 bases, and 9 bases separated the two germline ends. The CDR3 coding sequence is TGTGCCAGTAGCGATTTCACAGATACGCAGTATTTT. It codes for CASSDFTDTQYF.

Comments on this clonotype: Likely a read error: the CDR3 ends without its conserved phenylalanine or tryptophan. The chain joins TRBV28 to TRBJ2-5; D possibly matches TRBD1 or TRBD2 (5 bases each). The J call may be in error: the DNA end matches TRBJ2-7 better. Germline assignment: CDR1 MDHEN and CDR2 SYDVKM. CDR3 length: 12 residues. The CDR3 loop reads CASRGRSYEQYC. The CDR3 bases are TGTGCCAGTCGGGGACGGTCTTACGAGCAGTACTGC.

Here the CDR3 reads CASRPKPSGANTEAFF. CDR3 sequence (DNA): TGTGCCAGCAGGCCAAAACCCTCGGGAGCGAACACTGAAGCTTTCTTT. The chain links TRBV6-5 to TRBJ1-1; no clear D. CDR3 size: 16 residues. V dropped 6 bases and J dropped 1 base, with 18 bases sitting between them. Germline V gene sequence: CDR1 MNHEY, CDR2 SVGAGI.

The chain uses TRBV30 and TRBJ1-2, with unresolved D. This CDR3 has 13 amino acids. The germline V gene has CDR1 GTSNPN and CDR2 SVGIG (reference sequence). V was shortened by 4 bases and J by 8 bases, with 17 bases between the two germline ends. The CDR3 loop reads CAWTPHPLDGYTF. CDR3 DNA: TGTGCCTGGACCCCTCACCCCCTTGACGGCTACACCTTC.

This chain links TRBV5-8 with TRBJ2-4, with D possibly being TRBD2 (6 bases). The J call is in doubt because the DNA end fits TRBJ2-7 better. The CDR3 totals 14 residues. The germline CDR1 and CDR2 sequences are SGHTS and YDEGEE. CDR3 sequence: CASSFGGGIYEQYF. Here the CDR3 DNA reads TGTGCCAGCAGCTTTGGGGGAGGAATCTACGAGCAGTACTTC.

The genes are TRBV12-3 or TRBV12-4 and TRBJ2-1; possibly TRBD2 for D (6 bases). The CDR3 loop spans 15 amino acids. V was pared by 3 bases and J by 9 bases, with 18 bases between. The CDR3 here is CASSLTGVPASEQFF. The CDR3 DNA follows: TGTGCCAGCAGTTTGACGGGAGTGCCCGCAAGTGAGCAGTTCTTC.

This chain links TRBV7-9 with TRBJ1-6, with a weak D call TRBD1 (5 bases). CDR3 length equals 13 residues. V lost 5 bases and J lost 6, with 8 bases in between. The germline CDR1 and CDR2 sequences are SEHNR and FQNEAQ (reference sequence). Here the CDR3 reads CASSPGPNSPLHF. The CDR3 nucleotides are TGTGCCAGCAGCCCGGGACCTAATTCACCCCTCCACTTT.

The chain carries TRBV10-2 and TRBJ1-2; D is possibly TRBD1 (6 bases). V was trimmed by 2 bases and J by 4 bases, leaving 11 bases between them. In germline, CDR1 is WSHSY, CDR2 SAAADI. This CDR3 is 14 amino acids long. The CDR3 sequence: CASSEGGQLYGYTF. The CDR3 coding sequence is TGCGCCAGCAGTGAGGGGGGGCAACTCTATGGCTACACCTTC.

There are a few counts of this clonotype. The chain couples TRBV7-2 to TRBJ2-7, with 9 bases aligning to TRBD2. Unmatched junction bases numbered 11, after V lost 1 base and J lost 4 bases. The CDR3 spans 17 residues. Germline V gene data show CDR1 as SGHTA and CDR2 as FQGNSA. CDR3 region: CASSLVALAGFQYEQYF. The CDR3 DNA is TGTGCCAGCAGCTTAGTGGCTCTAGCGGGATTCCAATACGAGCAGTACTTC.

This clonotype was detected only a few times. The CDR3 nucleotides are TGTGCCAGCAGTACCGGCGGGACCGGGATCCAGCCCCAGCATTTT. Its protein is CASSTGGTGIQPQHF. V is TRBV12-3 or TRBV12-4 and J is TRBJ1-5; D is perhaps TRBD1 (5 bases). This CDR3 spans 15 amino acids. Deletions cut 5 bases from V and 7 bases from J, with 18 bases between.

The chain uses TRBV27 and TRBJ2-4; D possibly corresponds to TRBD1 (6 bases). The V end lost 3 bases, the J end lost 13 bases, and 10 bases lay between the germline ends. Germline CDR1 MNHEY, CDR2 SMNVEV (reference sequence). This CDR3 has 11 residues. The CDR3 sequence is CASSFEGEQYF. The CDR3 nucleotides are TGTGCCAGCAGTTTTGAGGGGGAGCAGTACTTC.

A few counts support this clonotype. The chain is built from TRBV7-8 and TRBJ2-3, with 8 bases aligning to TRBD2. Per the germline V gene, CDR1 is SGHVS and CDR2 is FQNEAQ. The J segment lost 0 bases and the V segment lost 9 bases, leaving 5 bases of the junction unmatched. The CDR3 has 14 amino acids. The CDR3 loop reads CASRTSRSTDTQYF. CDR3 sequence (DNA): TGTGCCAGTAGGACTAGCCGAAGCACAGATACGCAGTATTTT.

CDR3 sequence: CASSQARTAWGDTQYF. The CDR3 DNA follows: TGCGCCAGCAGCCAAGCCAGGACAGCTTGGGGAGATACGCAGTATTTT. The chain links TRBV4-1 to TRBJ2-3, with D tentatively TRBD1 (6 bases). CDR3 length: 16 amino acids. Trimming removed 1 base at V and 5 bases at J, with 16 bases between. In germline, CDR1 is MGHRA, CDR2 YSYEKL.

The chain is built from TRBV25-1 and TRBJ1-1; a possible D gene is TRBD1 (6 bases). This CDR3 comprises 18 residues. Trimming took 1 base from V and 2 from J, leaving 20 bases between them. Germline V gives CDR1 MGHDK, CDR2 SYGVNS. CDR3 DNA sequence: TGTGCCAGCAGTGAATCGAACCACCGGGACATCATCAACACTGAAGCTTTCTTT. Translated, it gives CASSESNHRDIINTEAFF.

CDR3 nucleotides: TGTGCCAGCAGATCTGCCAGGGGTTATGAGCAGTTCTTC. It codes for CASRSARGYEQFF. The rearrangement joins TRBV5-8 to TRBJ2-1; D possibly corresponds to TRBD1 (6 bases). Trimming took off 5 bases at V and 8 bases at J, with 14 bases between the two ends. Germline V CDR1 and CDR2: SGHTS, YDEGEE. The CDR3 covers 13 residues.

The chain uses TRBV7-9 and TRBJ1-2; D may be TRBD1 (6 bases). V was pared by 0 bases and J by 6 bases, with 17 bases between. The germline V gene has CDR1 SEHNR and CDR2 FQNEAQ (reference sequence). This CDR3 spans 16 amino acids. The CDR3 reads CASSLAVSPGDDGYTF. CDR3 DNA sequence: TGTGCCAGCAGCTTAGCCGTTTCTCCAGGGGATGATGGCTACACCTTC.

This chain uses TRBV5-1 with TRBJ2-1; D unclear. The V and J ends lost 0 bases and 0 bases respectively, with 7 bases between them. The CDR3 totals 15 residues. Looked up from germline, CDR1 is SGHRS and CDR2 is YFSETQ. The DNA for the CDR3 is TGCGCCAGCAGCTTGGAAATTAGCTCCTACAATGAGCAGTTCTTC. This translates into CASSLEISSYNEQFF. Looking up the rest from reference TRBV5-1 and TRBJ2-1 gives the full variable domain: KAGVTQTPRYLIKTRGQQVTLSCSPISGHRSVSWYQQTPGQGLQFLFEYFSETQRNKGNFPGRFSGRQFSNSRSEMNVSTLELGDSALYLCASSLEISSYNEQFFGPGTRLTVL.

The chain employs TRBV19 and TRBJ1-5, with D unclear. The CDR3 consists of 13 residues. Germline loops: CDR1 LNHDA, CDR2 SQIVND (reference sequence). With 3 bases removed from V and 7 bases from J, the gap between germline ends came to 10 bases. CDR3 in amino acids: CASSIYSRQPQHF. CDR3 coding DNA: TGTGCCAGTAGTATCTATAGTCGCCAGCCCCAGCATTTT.

The chain is built from TRBV7-9 and TRBJ1-2; 7 bases map to TRBD1. V was clipped by 6 bases and J by 5 bases; unmatched bases: 6. CDR3 length: 13 residues. Germline V gene lookup returns CDR1 SEHNR and CDR2 FQNEAQ (reference sequence). CDR3 sequence: CASRRGTAYGYTF. The CDR3 bases are TGTGCCAGCAGACGAGGGACAGCTTATGGCTACACCTTC.

The chain is built from TRBV27 and TRBJ2-1; D tentatively reads TRBD1 or TRBD2 (5 bases each). The length of the CDR3 is 14 residues. V was cut by 2 bases and J by 4 bases, with 9 bases left in between. Germline values: CDR1 MNHEY, CDR2 SMNVEV (reference sequence). The CDR3 nucleotides are TGTGCCAGCAGTTTACCCGGGGCGTACAATGAGCAGTTCTTC. It encodes CASSLPGAYNEQFF.

This sequence joins TRBV7-9 and TRBJ2-7; TRBD2 aligns across 10 bases. CDR3 size: 16 residues. Germline CDR1 reads SEHNR; CDR2 reads FQNEAQ (reference sequence). The V and J ends lost 4 bases and 0 bases, in that order; junction bases with no gene match: 6. CDR3 bases: TGTGCCAGCAGCTCCTCTAGCGGGAGCAGCTCCTACGAGCAGTACTTC. Translation: CASSSSSGSSSYEQYF.